The rows below give T cell receptor beta chains drawn from one sample of a study of T cell responses to AZD1222 COVID-19 vaccine. The assay was immunoSEQ multiplex PCR, and TCRdb's table has in-frame clones only and misses some. The table has tens of thousands of clones, 79% seen once. The material was peripheral blood, obtained on day 0 of MenACWY control vaccination. Receptors were obtained from an adult in good health. The CDR3 runs from the conserved cysteine through the conserved F or W. D genes are given only for firm matches. A clone size is listed for some rows: how often the clone was seen (once, few, many), or a class if it is expanded.

>few|TRBJ1-6|TRBV30|TRBD1
CAWMRQGASPLHF
TGTGCCTGGATGCGACAGGGGGCATCACCCCTCCACTTT
>NA|TRBJ2-1|TRBV25-1|NA
CASSRDPERNNEQFF
TGTGCCAGCAGCCGGGACCCAGAACGAAATAATGAGCAGTTCTTC
>NA|TRBJ2-3|TRBV27|NA
CASSYWGADTQYF
TGTGCCAGCAGTTACTGGGGTGCAGATACGCAGTATTTT
>NA|TRBJ1-6|TRBV28|NA
CASSLWTGGNSPLHF
TGTGCCAGCAGTTTATGGACGGGTGGGAATTCACCCCTCCACTTT
>NA|TRBJ2-1|TRBV4-1|NA
CASSQLVVGFNNEQFF
TGCGCCAGCAGCCAACTAGTTGTGGGTTTCAACAATGAGCAGTTCTTC
>NA|TRBJ1-5|TRBV30|NA
CAWSTGQVNQPQHF
TGTGCCTGGAGTACGGGGCAGGTCAATCAGCCCCAGCATTTT
>NA|TRBJ2-2|TRBV2|NA
CASSEREGGGELFF
TGTGCCAGCAGTGAGCGAGAGGGGGGCGGGGAGCTGTTTTTT
>NA|TRBJ1-1|TRBV5-6|TRBD1
CASLLDWKQGAPLNTEAFF
TGTGCCAGCCTTTTAGATTGGAAACAGGGGGCTCCTTTGAACACTGAAGCTTTCTTT
>NA|TRBJ2-1|TRBV28|NA
CASSLQTNEQFF
TGTGCCAGCAGTTTACAGACAAATGAGCAGTTCTTC
>NA|TRBJ1-2|TRBV20-1|NA
CSGGIMRGYTF
TGCAGTGGGGGTATAATGAGAGGCTACACCTTC
>NA|TRBJ2-2|TRBV9|NA
CASSVSPGALDGTGELFF
TGTGCCAGCAGCGTATCCCCCGGAGCTTTAGACGGTACCGGGGAGCTGTTTTTT
>few|TRBJ2-1|TRBV10-3|TRBD1
CAISEGEGATIYNEQFF
TGTGCCATCAGTGAAGGCGAGGGGGCGACCATCTACAATGAGCAGTTCTTC
>NA|TRBJ1-5|TRBV5-6|NA
CASSLAGTYNQPQHF
TGTGCCAGCAGCTTGGCCGGGACCTACAATCAGCCCCAGCATTTT
>NA|TRBJ1-5|TRBV6-5|NA
CASSPELGGNQPQHF
TGTGCCAGCAGCCCAGAGTTGGGGGGCAATCAGCCCCAGCATTTT
>NA|TRBJ1-3|TRBV30|NA
CAWKLVRGGGNTIYF
TGTGCCTGGAAGCTGGTAAGGGGCGGCGGAAACACCATATATTTT
>NA|TRBJ1-2|TRBV6-5|TRBD1
CASSYEWTGGIYGYTF
TGTGCCAGCAGTTACGAATGGACAGGGGGGATCTATGGCTACACCTTC
>NA|TRBJ2-6|TRBV7-8|NA
CASTARGAAISGANVLTF
TGTGCCAGCACCGCGAGGGGGGCCGCAATCTCTGGGGCCAACGTCCTGACTTTC
>NA|TRBJ2-3|TRBV27|NA
CASNPGPLGTDTQYF
TGTGCCAGCAACCCTGGCCCCCTGGGGACAGATACGCAGTATTTT
>NA|TRBJ1-1|TRBV5-1|NA
CASSLHPSDTEAFF
TGCGCCAGCAGCCTCCACCCCAGCGACACTGAAGCTTTCTTT
>NA|TRBJ1-5|TRBV27|TRBD1
CASSPGQGRGRNQPQHF
TGTGCCAGCAGCCCAGGACAGGGAAGGGGTCGCAATCAGCCCCAGCATTTT
>NA|TRBJ2-2|TRBV9|TRBD1
CASSLTGRNTGELFF
TGTGCCAGCAGCCTGACAGGGAGGAACACCGGGGAGCTGTTTTTT
>NA|TRBJ1-1|TRBV6-5|NA
CASRSNGGNTEAFF
TGTGCCAGCAGATCTAATGGGGGGAACACTGAAGCTTTCTTT
>NA|TRBJ2-7|TRBV5-1|NA
CASTPGGSYEQYF
TGCGCCAGCACGCCGGGCGGTTCCTACGAGCAGTACTTC
>NA|TRBJ1-5|TRBV28|NA
CASSLGRQPQHF
TGTGCCAGCAGTTTGGGGAGGCAGCCCCAGCATTTT
>NA|TRBJ1-1|TRBV6-5|NA
CASMMDRNTEAFF
TGTGCCAGCATGATGGACAGGAACACTGAAGCTTTCTTT
>NA|TRBJ1-5|TRBV4-2|TRBD1
CASSQGTGHSNQPQHF
TGTGCCAGCAGCCAAGGGACAGGCCATAGCAATCAGCCCCAGCATTTT
>NA|TRBJ1-5|TRBV2|TRBD1
CASRGDRGLGQPQHF
TGTGCCAGCAGGGGCGACAGGGGGCTCGGTCAGCCCCAGCATTTT
>NA|TRBJ1-1|TRBV4-1|NA
CASSREGAGVAFF
TGCGCCAGCAGCCGGGAGGGAGCGGGGGTAGCTTTCTTT
>NA|TRBJ2-1|TRBV3-1/TRBV3-2|NA
CASSQDAFRSHNEQFF
TGTGCCAGCAGCCAAGACGCCTTCCGCTCGCACAATGAGCAGTTCTTC
>NA|TRBJ1-2|TRBV11-2|TRBD1
CASSFSIGQGARYGYTF
TGTGCCAGCAGCTTTAGTATTGGACAGGGGGCTCGGTATGGCTACACCTTC
>NA|TRBJ2-7|TRBV5-6|TRBD1
CASSTDRGLYEQYF
TGTGCCAGCAGTACCGACAGGGGGCTCTACGAGCAGTACTTC
>NA|TRBJ1-2|TRBV7-8|NA
CASSLATEYGYTF
TGTGCCAGCAGCTTAGCGACGGAATATGGCTACACCTTC
>NA|TRBJ1-1|TRBV19|NA
CASSKGLRVVNTEAFF
TGTGCCAGTAGTAAGGGCCTCAGGGTCGTGAACACTGAAGCTTTCTTT
>NA|TRBJ2-3|TRBV2|NA
CASSGSGAARGTDTQYF
TGTGCCAGCAGCGGGTCTGGGGCAGCGAGGGGCACAGATACGCAGTATTTT
>NA|TRBJ1-6|TRBV7-2|NA
CASSLTNNSPLHF
TGTGCCAGCAGCCTTACAAATAATTCACCCCTCCACTTT